What follows are 26 T cell receptor beta chains derived from one specimen sequenced in a study of blood T cell repertoires in COVID-19. Clones were read by immunoSEQ multiplex PCR, and TCRdb kept only the in-frame ones, dropping some. Of around 200,000 clones in the sample, about 81% were seen once. Sequencing was performed on PBMCs or T cells enriched from blood (not recorded which). Receptors originate from a woman aged 30 to 39 who had recovered from COVID-19.

This chain links TRBV5-1 with TRBJ2-3; unclear D gene. Looked up from germline, CDR1 is SGHRS and CDR2 is YFSETQ. This CDR3 comprises 12 residues. V was trimmed by 0 bases and J by 7 bases, leaving 6 bases between them. In DNA, the CDR3 is TGCGCCAGCAGCTTGGCCCTTAATACGCAGTATTTT. This codes for CASSLALNTQYF.

The V gene is TRBV25-1, the J gene TRBJ1-2; D uncertain. Germline V gene data show CDR1 as MGHDK and CDR2 as SYGVNS. The CDR3 has 12 amino acids. V dropped 6 bases and J dropped 3 bases, with 8 bases sitting between them. The CDR3 here is CASSPQDYGYTF. The CDR3 DNA reads as TGTGCCAGCAGCCCCCAGGACTATGGCTACACCTTC.

The chain's CDR3 is CASGDSYTEAFF. The CDR3 DNA reads as TGTGCCAGCGGGGACAGCTACACTGAAGCTTTCTTT. The rearrangement links TRBV25-1 to TRBJ1-1; TRBD1 matches at 7 bases. CDR3 size: 12 residues. Losses at the gene ends were 8 bases for V and 3 bases for J; bases not matched to a gene: 3. Germline V lookup: CDR1 MGHDK, CDR2 SYGVNS.

The J gene is TRBJ2-5, the V gene TRBV5-4; TRBD1 agrees at 7 bases. The trim removed 5 bases at V and 5 bases at J, leaving 12 bases unmatched. The CDR3 is made up of 15 amino acids. Looked up from germline, CDR1 is SGHNT and CDR2 is YYREEE (reference sequence). CDR3 protein: CASRSRQGGGETQYF. As DNA, the CDR3 is TGTGCCAGCAGATCCCGACAGGGCGGCGGGGAGACCCAGTACTTC.

Concerning this clone itself: At one end, the junction sequence differs from germline, possibly due to a read error. This chain connects TRBV7-7 to TRBJ2-5; 8 bases match TRBD1. The CDR3 has 14 amino acids. In germline, CDR1 is SSHAT, CDR2 FNYEAQ (reference sequence). The CDR3 protein is CASSRGPTRETQYF. Here the CDR3 DNA reads TGTGCTAGCAGCAGGGGGCCGACGCGAGAGACCCAGTACTTC.

CDR3 sequence reads: CASSNGQRGPLGTEAFF. CDR3 nucleotide sequence: TGTGCCAGCAGCAACGGACAGAGGGGGCCGTTAGGCACTGAAGCTTTCTTT. This chain joins TRBV7-3 and TRBJ1-1; 7 nucleotides agree with TRBD1. With V trimmed by 5 bases and J by 4 bases, 16 bases remained unmatched. Germline CDR1 SGHTA, CDR2 FQGTGA. The CDR3 runs 17 residues.

The chain carries TRBV27 and TRBJ1-5; weak D call: TRBD1 (6 bases). The V gene lost 5 bases and the J gene lost 5 bases, with 22 bases spanning the gap. Looked up from germline, CDR1 is MNHEY and CDR2 is SMNVEV (reference sequence). The CDR3 is 17 amino acids. CDR3: CASSPPEVARGHQPQHF. The CDR3 nucleotides read TGTGCCAGCAGTCCCCCCGAAGTGGCCAGGGGACATCAGCCCCAGCATTTT.

V usage is TRBV9 and J usage is TRBJ2-5; no firm D call. This CDR3 comprises 16 residues. V was cut by 0 bases and J by 4 bases, with 16 bases left in between. Germline CDR1 and CDR2: SGDLS and YYNGEE. In nucleotides, the CDR3 is TGTGCCAGCAGCGTAGTAGGCGACCCTCACAGAGAGACCCAGTACTTC. Amino acids: CASSVVGDPHRETQYF.

The rearrangement uses TRBV2 and TRBJ2-3; TRBD1 is a possible D gene (6 bases). The germline CDR1 and CDR2 sequences are SNHLY and FYNNEI. The germline V and J ends were trimmed by 6 bases and 2 bases, with 15 bases remaining between them. This CDR3 is built from 15 residues. CDR3 region: CASRLDRLSTDTQYF. The DNA of the CDR3 is TGTGCCAGCAGGTTAGACAGGTTATCCACAGATACGCAGTATTTT.

This rearrangement joins TRBV6-5 to TRBJ2-7; a possible D gene is TRBD2 (6 bases). V was trimmed by 6 bases and J by 7 bases, leaving 19 bases between them. The CDR3 has 14 amino acids. Per germline, CDR1 MNHEY and CDR2 SVGAGI. The CDR3 DNA sequence: TGTGCCAGCAGCGCCGTTGAGGCGGGGAGGGAGCAGTACTTC. Translated, it gives CASSAVEAGREQYF.

This clone appeared a single time. The V gene is TRBV6-2 or TRBV6-3, the J gene TRBJ2-5; 12 nucleotides agree with TRBD2. The CDR3 runs to 18 residues. Germline V gene lookup returns CDR1 MNHEY and CDR2 SVGEGT. The V and J ends lost 2 bases and 0 bases, in that order; junction bases with no gene match: 7. This chain's CDR3 is CASSYPVTSGGYQETQYF. CDR3 DNA sequence: TGTGCCAGCAGTTACCCTGTGACTAGCGGGGGATACCAAGAGACCCAGTACTTC.

This chain connects TRBV27 to TRBJ1-5; weak D call: TRBD1 (5 bases). The CDR3 has 15 amino acids. V lost 8 bases to trimming and J lost 1 base, with 15 bases between them. Germline V gene lookup returns CDR1 MNHEY and CDR2 SMNVEV (reference sequence). The CDR3 sequence: CASEWAGPSNQPQHF. CDR3 sequence (DNA): TGTGCCAGCGAATGGGCAGGGCCAAGCAATCAGCCCCAGCATTTT.

The chain carries TRBV28 and TRBJ2-5, with 9 bases fitting TRBD1. With 1 base clipped from V and 2 bases from J, the junction kept 11 bases outside the gene matches. CDR3 size: 18 residues. CDR1 is MDHEN and CDR2 is SYDVKM in the germline V gene. CDR3 coding DNA: TGTGCCAGCAGTTTATTCCTACGGGACAGGGTACTACAAGAGACCCAGTACTTC. Translating it yields CASSLFLRDRVLQETQYF.

The J gene is TRBJ2-7, the V gene TRBV2, with a tentative D call TRBD1 (6 bases). The germline V and J ends were trimmed by 6 bases and 3 bases, with 15 bases remaining between them. Germline V gives CDR1 SNHLY, CDR2 FYNNEI. This CDR3 has 14 residues. In nucleotides, the CDR3 is TGTGCCAGCAGCACTGAACAGGGATTCTACGAGCAGTACGTC. Encoded protein: CASSTEQGFYEQYV.

This clone appeared a few times. This chain uses TRBV24-1 with TRBJ2-1; TRBD1 aligns across 8 bases. The germline gives CDR1 KGHDR, CDR2 SFDVKD. Trimming cost V 6 bases and J 8 bases; bases outside gene matches: 5. The length of the CDR3 is 13 residues. CDR3 sequence (DNA): TGTGCCACCAGTAGAGGACAGGGACATGAGCAGTTCTTC. This gives the protein CATSRGQGHEQFF.

The chain links TRBV5-6 to TRBJ2-2; TRBD1 is a possible D gene (5 bases). Trimming left V 2 bases short and J 6 bases short, with 11 bases between. The germline CDR1 and CDR2 sequences are SGHDT and YYEEEE. The CDR3 is 14 residues long. CDR3 nucleotides: TGTGCCAGCAGCTTCGCAGGGCGCGCCGGGGAGCTGTTTTTT. Encoded protein: CASSFAGRAGELFF.

This chain uses TRBV29-1 with TRBJ2-1; 9 bases line up with TRBD2. CDR3 size: 19 residues. The V segment lost 1 base and the J segment 0 bases; nucleotides outside the gene matches: 13. From germline, CDR1 is SQVTM and CDR2 ANQGSEA. The CDR3 sequence: CSVEGWEFGGRDSYNEQFF. DNA of the CDR3: TGCAGCGTTGAAGGCTGGGAGTTCGGCGGGAGGGACTCCTACAATGAGCAGTTCTTC.

This chain links TRBV29-1 with TRBJ1-2; D may be TRBD1 (5 bases). V was trimmed by 1 base and J by 8 bases, leaving 14 bases between them. Germline CDR1 and CDR2: SQVTM and ANQGSEA. The CDR3 spans 13 residues. CDR3 DNA: TGCAGCGTTGAAGGGGGACTGGAGGGAGGCTACACCTTC. Protein product: CSVEGGLEGGYTF.

This clone was seen just once. The gene calls are TRBV5-1 and TRBJ1-1; D is unresolved. CDR3 length equals 14 residues. V was pared by 4 bases and J by 3 bases, with 13 bases between. From germline, CDR1 is SGHRS and CDR2 YFSETQ. The CDR3 loop reads CASSANLRDTEAFF. The DNA for the CDR3 is TGCGCCAGCAGCGCCAACCTTCGGGACACTGAAGCTTTCTTT.

CDR3 DNA: TGTGCCAGCAGCGTAGCTGAGGGCGCGGGAGCTTTCTTT. This codes for CASSVAEGAGAFF. The genes are TRBV9 and TRBJ1-1; D not resolved. V lost 0 bases to trimming and J lost 10 bases, with 13 bases between them. Per the germline V gene, CDR1 is SGDLS and CDR2 is YYNGEE. CDR3 length: 13 amino acids.

The J gene is TRBJ2-7, the V gene TRBV2; perhaps TRBD1 as D (6 bases). The CDR3 runs to 14 residues. Germline V gene lookup returns CDR1 SNHLY and CDR2 FYNNEI. V lost 11 bases and J 2 bases, leaving 19 bases between the germline ends. CDR3 protein: CADSSDRTTYEQYF. DNA for the CDR3: TGTGCCGACTCCTCGGACAGAACCACCTACGAGCAGTACTTC.

The chain joins TRBV28 to TRBJ2-1, with 11 nucleotides matching TRBD2. Looked up from germline, CDR1 is MDHEN and CDR2 is SYDVKM. The CDR3 consists of 16 residues. Trimming removed 5 bases from V and 7 bases from J; junction bases left unmatched: 10. DNA of the CDR3: TGTGCCAGCAGTCCCCTCAAACTAGCGGGGGATAATGAGCAGTTCTTC. Protein: CASSPLKLAGDNEQFF.

The table lists this clone with a few counts. The V gene is TRBV4-2, the J gene TRBJ2-2; D not certain. The CDR3 sequence is 16 residues long. Germline CDR1 and CDR2: LGHNA and YNFKEQ. Trimming shortened V by 3 bases and J by 0 bases, and 11 bases separated the two germline ends. CDR3 region: CASSHGPATNTGELFF. CDR3 bases: TGTGCCAGCAGCCATGGCCCCGCAACGAACACCGGGGAGCTGTTTTTT.

This clone was observed once. The chain couples TRBV27 to TRBJ2-1; 12 nucleotides agree with TRBD2. CDR1 MNHEY and CDR2 SMNVEV come from the germline V gene (reference sequence). Trimming removed 9 bases from V and 10 bases from J; junction bases left unmatched: 10. The CDR3 contains 14 residues. This CDR3 reads CASTKTSGRGEQFF. The CDR3 DNA reads as TGTGCCAGTACAAAGACTAGCGGGAGAGGGGAGCAGTTCTTC.

The rearrangement links TRBV28 to TRBJ2-1; the match to TRBD2 covers 10 bases. Germline-derived CDR1 and CDR2 are MDHEN and SYDVKM. V lost 4 bases to trimming and J lost 7 bases; unmatched junction nucleotides: 10. The CDR3 loop spans 16 amino acids. This CDR3 is CASSSSAGGSWNEQFF. CDR3 bases: TGTGCCAGCAGTTCCTCAGCGGGAGGGTCTTGGAATGAGCAGTTCTTC. The full variable domain, its missing parts supplied by reference TRBV28 and TRBJ2-1, is DVKVTQSSRYLVKRTGEKVFLECVQDMDHENMFWYRQDPGLGLRLIYFSYDVKMKEKGDIPEGYSVSREKKERFSLILESASTNQTSMYLCASSSSAGGSWNEQFFGPGTRLTVL.

The chain employs TRBV5-1 and TRBJ2-3; D remains ambiguous. V lost 4 bases and J 6 bases, leaving 12 bases between the germline ends. CDR1 is SGHRS, CDR2 YFSETQ, per germline. This CDR3 has 13 residues. Here the CDR3 DNA reads TGCGCCAGCAGCCAATTCACGGTGGATACGCAGTATTTT. Its translation: CASSQFTVDTQYF.